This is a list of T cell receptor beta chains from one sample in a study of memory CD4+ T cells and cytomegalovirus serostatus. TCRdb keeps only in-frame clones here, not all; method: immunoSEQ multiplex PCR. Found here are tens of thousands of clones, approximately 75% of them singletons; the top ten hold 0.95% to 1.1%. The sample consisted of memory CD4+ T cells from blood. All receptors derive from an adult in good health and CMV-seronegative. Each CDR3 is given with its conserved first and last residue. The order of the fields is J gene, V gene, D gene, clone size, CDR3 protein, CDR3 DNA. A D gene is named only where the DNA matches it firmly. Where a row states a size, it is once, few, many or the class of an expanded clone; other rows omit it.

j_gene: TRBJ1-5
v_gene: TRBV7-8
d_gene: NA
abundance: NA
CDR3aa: CASSSLPRQTHQPQHF
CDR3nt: TGTGCCAGCAGCTCCCTCCCGCGACAGACCCATCAGCCCCAGCATTTT

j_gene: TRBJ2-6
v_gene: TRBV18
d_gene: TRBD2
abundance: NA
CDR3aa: CASSPLAGATLSGANVLTF
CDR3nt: TGTGCCAGCTCACCCTTAGCGGGGGCCACCCTCTCTGGGGCCAACGTCCTGACTTTC

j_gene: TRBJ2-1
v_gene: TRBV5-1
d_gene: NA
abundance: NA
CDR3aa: CASSWAGRDYNEQFF
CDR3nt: TGCGCCAGCAGCTGGGCCGGGAGAGACTACAATGAGCAGTTCTTC

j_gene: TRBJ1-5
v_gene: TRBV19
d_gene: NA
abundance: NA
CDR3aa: CASSMKSNQPQHF
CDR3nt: TGTGCCAGTAGTATGAAAAGCAATCAGCCCCAGCATTTT

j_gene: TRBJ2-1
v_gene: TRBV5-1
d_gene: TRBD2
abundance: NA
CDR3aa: CASSLSGGRNSNEQFF
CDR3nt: TGCGCCAGCAGCTTGTCAGGCGGGAGAAATTCGAATGAGCAGTTCTTC

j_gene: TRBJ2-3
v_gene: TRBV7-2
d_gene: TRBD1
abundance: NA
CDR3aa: CASSLPGQPHTDTQYF
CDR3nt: TGTGCCAGCAGCTTACCGGGACAGCCTCACACAGATACGCAGTATTTT

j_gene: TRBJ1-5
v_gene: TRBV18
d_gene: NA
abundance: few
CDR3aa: CASSPREPGREPQHF
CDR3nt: TGTGCCAGCTCACCAAGGGAGCCCGGTAGAGAGCCCCAGCATTTT

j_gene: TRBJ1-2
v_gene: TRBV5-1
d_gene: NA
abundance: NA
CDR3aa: CASSFGQTYGYTF
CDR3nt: TGCGCCAGCAGCTTCGGACAGACCTATGGCTACACCTTC

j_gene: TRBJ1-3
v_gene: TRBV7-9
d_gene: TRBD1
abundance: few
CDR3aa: CASRDRERDRESGNTIYF
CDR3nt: TGTGCCAGCAGAGACCGAGAGCGGGACAGGGAATCTGGAAACACCATATATTTT

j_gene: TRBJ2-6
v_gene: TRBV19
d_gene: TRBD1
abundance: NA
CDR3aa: CASGQVIGASSGANVLTF
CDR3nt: TGTGCCAGTGGACAGGTTATTGGAGCGAGCTCTGGGGCCAACGTCCTGACTTTC

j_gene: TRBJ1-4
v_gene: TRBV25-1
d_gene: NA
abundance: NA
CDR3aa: CASSESDPRRGEKLFF
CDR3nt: TGTGCCAGCAGTGAGTCGGACCCCCGACGAGGGGAAAAACTGTTTTTT

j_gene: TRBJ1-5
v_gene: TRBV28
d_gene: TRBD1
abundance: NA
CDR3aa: CASNRGWGNQPQHF
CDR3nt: TGTGCCAGCAACAGGGGATGGGGCAATCAGCCCCAGCATTTT

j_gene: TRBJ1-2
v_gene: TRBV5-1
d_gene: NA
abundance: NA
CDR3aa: CASSPRDNYGYTF
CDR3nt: TGCGCCAGCAGCCCCCGGGACAACTATGGCTACACCTTC

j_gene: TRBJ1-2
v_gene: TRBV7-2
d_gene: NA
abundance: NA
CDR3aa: CASSPRNAFNYGYTF
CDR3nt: TGTGCCAGCAGCCCCCGCAATGCCTTTAACTATGGCTACACCTTC

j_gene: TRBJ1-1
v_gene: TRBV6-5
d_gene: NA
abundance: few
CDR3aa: CASSYNEGTEAFF
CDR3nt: TGTGCCAGCAGTTACAACGAAGGCACTGAAGCTTTCTTT

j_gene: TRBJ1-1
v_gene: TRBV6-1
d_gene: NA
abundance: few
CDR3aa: CASSEGGFNTEAFF
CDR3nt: TGTGCCAGCAGTGAAGGGGGATTTAACACTGAAGCTTTCTTT

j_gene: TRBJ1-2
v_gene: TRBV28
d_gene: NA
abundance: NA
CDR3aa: CASSFLGGGYTF
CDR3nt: TGTGCCAGCAGTTTTTTGGGCGGCGGCTACACCTTC

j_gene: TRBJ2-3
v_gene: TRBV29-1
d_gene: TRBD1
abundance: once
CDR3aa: CSSEGTARDTQYF
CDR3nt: TGCAGCTCTGAAGGGACAGCCCGGGATACGCAGTATTTT

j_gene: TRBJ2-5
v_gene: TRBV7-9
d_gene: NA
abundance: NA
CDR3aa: CASSSGLETQYF
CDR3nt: TGTGCCAGCAGCTCCGGACTGGAGACCCAGTACTTC

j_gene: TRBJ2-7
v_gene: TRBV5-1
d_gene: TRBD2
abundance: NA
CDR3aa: CASSLVQREYYEQYF
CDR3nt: TGCGCCAGCAGCTTGGTCCAGCGGGAGTATTACGAGCAGTACTTC

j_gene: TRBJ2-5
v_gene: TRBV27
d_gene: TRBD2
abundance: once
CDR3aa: CASSDLASGRGTQYF
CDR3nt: TGTGCCAGCAGCGATCTGGCTAGCGGGAGGGGGACCCAGTACTTC

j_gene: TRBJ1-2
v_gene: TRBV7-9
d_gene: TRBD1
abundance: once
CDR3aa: CASSWDRGRGYGYTF
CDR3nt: TGTGCCAGCAGCTGGGACAGGGGAAGAGGCTATGGCTACACCTTC

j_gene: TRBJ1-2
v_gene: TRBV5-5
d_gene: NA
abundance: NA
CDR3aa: CASSLAPGGNYGYTF
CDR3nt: TGTGCCAGCAGCTTGGCCCCCGGTGGTAACTATGGCTACACCTTC

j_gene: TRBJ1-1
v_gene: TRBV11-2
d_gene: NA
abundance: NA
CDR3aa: CASSPTGGGTEAFF
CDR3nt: TGTGCCAGCAGCCCAACTGGGGGGGGCACTGAAGCTTTCTTT

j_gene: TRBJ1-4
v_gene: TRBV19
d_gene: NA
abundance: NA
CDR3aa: CATTDGLGATNEKLFF
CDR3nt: TGTGCCACTACTGACGGGTTGGGGGCAACTAATGAAAAACTGTTTTTT

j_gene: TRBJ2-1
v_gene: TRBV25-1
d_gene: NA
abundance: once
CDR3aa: CASSGNEQFF
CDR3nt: TGTGCCAGCAGCGGGAATGAGCAGTTCTTC

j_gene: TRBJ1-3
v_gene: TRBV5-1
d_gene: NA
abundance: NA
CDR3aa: CASSLGGNGNTIYF
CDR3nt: TGCGCCAGCAGCTTGGGAGGGAATGGAAACACCATATATTTT

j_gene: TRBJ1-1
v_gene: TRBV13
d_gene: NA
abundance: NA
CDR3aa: CASSHGSRVVNTEAFF
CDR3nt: TGTGCCAGCAGCCACGGCAGCCGGGTTGTGAACACTGAAGCTTTCTTT

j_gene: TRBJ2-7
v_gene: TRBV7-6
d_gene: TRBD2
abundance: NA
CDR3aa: CASSHRLAGAMQYF
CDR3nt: TGTGCCAGCAGCCACCGACTAGCGGGAGCGATGCAGTACTTC

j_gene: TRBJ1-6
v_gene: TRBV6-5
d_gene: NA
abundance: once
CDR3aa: CASSLGQNNSPLHF
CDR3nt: TGTGCCAGCAGCTTGGGGCAGAATAATTCACCCCTCCACTTT

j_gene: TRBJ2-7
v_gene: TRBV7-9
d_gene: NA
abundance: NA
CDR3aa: CASSFGNVGFYEQYF
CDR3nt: TGTGCCAGCAGCTTCGGGAACGTCGGATTCTACGAGCAGTACTTC

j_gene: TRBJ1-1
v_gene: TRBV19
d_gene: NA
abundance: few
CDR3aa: CASDPYGLLNTEAFF
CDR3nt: TGTGCCAGCGATCCTTACGGGTTACTGAACACTGAAGCTTTCTTT

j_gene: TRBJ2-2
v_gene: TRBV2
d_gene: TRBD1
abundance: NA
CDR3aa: CASGEQGVNTGELFF
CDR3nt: TGTGCCAGCGGAGAACAGGGGGTCAACACCGGGGAGCTGTTTTTT

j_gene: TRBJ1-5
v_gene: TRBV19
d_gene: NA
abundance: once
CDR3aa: CASSTGRNQPQHF
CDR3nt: TGTGCCAGTAGTACAGGGCGGAATCAGCCCCAGCATTTT

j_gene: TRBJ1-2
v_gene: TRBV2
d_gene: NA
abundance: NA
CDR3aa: CASSFDRILYGYTF
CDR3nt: TGTGCCAGCAGTTTCGACAGGATCCTATATGGCTACACCTTC

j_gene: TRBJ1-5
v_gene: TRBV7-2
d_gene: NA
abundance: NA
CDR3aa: CASSRTGGAGQPQHF
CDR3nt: TGTGCCAGCAGCCGCACGGGGGGCGCTGGACAGCCCCAGCATTTT

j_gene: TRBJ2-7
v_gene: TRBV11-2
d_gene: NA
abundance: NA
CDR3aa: CASSLGVGNSYEQYF
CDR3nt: TGTGCCAGCAGCTTAGGGGTGGGGAATTCCTACGAGCAGTACTTC

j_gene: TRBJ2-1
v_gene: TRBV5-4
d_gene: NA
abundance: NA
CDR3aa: CASSSKTTAYNEQFF
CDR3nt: TGTGCCAGCAGCTCCAAAACGACAGCCTACAATGAGCAGTTCTTC

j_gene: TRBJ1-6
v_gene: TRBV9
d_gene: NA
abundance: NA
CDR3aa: CASSVWTGPLHF
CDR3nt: TGTGCCAGCAGCGTTTGGACGGGACCCCTCCACTTT